This T cell receptor (beta chain) was recorded in a study of T-cell reconstitution after alpha-beta-depleted transplantation in children. Germline V CDR1 and CDR2: SGDLS, YYNGEE. Trimming shortened V by 0 bases and J by 2 bases, and 12 bases separated the two germline ends. This CDR3 has 16 amino acids. Researchers prepared the TCRbeta library using unique molecular identifiers, the study reports. Via MiXCR, TCRdb re-called the PCR reads, giving one row per CDR3 protein. In the table there are about 870,000 distinct CDR3 sequences, approximately 15% of which are singletons. This TCR was sampled from a male patient between 5 and 17 years old who had a stem cell transplant for acute lymphoblastic leukemia, so the T cells may come from the graft donor. J is TRBJ2-1 and V is TRBV9, with a possible D match to TRBD1 (6 bases). Sample: PBMCs, mostly from graft donor cells, taken 360 days after TCRalphabeta/CD19-depleted stem cell transplant. CDR3 nucleotides: TGTGCCAGCAGCGTAGTCAGCCAGGGGACCTACAATGAGCAGTTCTTC. Encoded protein: CASSVVSQGTYNEQFF.